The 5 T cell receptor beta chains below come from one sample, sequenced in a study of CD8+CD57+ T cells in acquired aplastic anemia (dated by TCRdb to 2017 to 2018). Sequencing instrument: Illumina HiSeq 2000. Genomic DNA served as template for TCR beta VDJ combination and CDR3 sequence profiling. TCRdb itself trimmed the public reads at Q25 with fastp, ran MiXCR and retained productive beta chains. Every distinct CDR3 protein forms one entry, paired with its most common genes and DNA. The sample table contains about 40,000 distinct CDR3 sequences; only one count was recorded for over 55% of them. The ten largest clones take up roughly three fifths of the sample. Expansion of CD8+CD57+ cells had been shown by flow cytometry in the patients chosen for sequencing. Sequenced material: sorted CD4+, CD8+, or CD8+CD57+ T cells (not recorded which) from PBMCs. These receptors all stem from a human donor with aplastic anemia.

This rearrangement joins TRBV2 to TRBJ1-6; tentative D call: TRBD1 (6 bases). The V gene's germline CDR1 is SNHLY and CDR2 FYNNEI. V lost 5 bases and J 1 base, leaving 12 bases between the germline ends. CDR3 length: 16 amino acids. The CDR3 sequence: CASSLQGRSYNSPLHF. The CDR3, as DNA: TGTGCCAGCAGTCTACAGGGTAGATCCTATAATTCACCCCTCCACTTT.

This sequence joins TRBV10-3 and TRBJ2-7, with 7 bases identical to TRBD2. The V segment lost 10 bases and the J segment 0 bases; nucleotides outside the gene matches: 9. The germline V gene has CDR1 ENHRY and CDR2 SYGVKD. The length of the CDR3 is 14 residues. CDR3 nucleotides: TGTGCCACCAAGGGAGGGGCCTCCTCCTACGAGCAGTACTTC. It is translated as CATKGGASSYEQYF.

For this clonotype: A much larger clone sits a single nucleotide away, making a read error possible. In DNA, the CDR3 is TGTGCCAGCAGCTTAACCCCCCGGGAAAGGGGGCTTGAGACCCAGTACTTC. As protein: CASSLTPRERGLETQYF. The J gene is TRBJ2-5, the V gene TRBV11-2; TRBD1 matches 7 bases. The junction had 14 bases not matched to a gene; V was cut back by 2 bases and J by 5 bases. The CDR3 extends over 17 amino acids. The V gene's germline CDR1 is SGHAT and CDR2 FQNNGV.

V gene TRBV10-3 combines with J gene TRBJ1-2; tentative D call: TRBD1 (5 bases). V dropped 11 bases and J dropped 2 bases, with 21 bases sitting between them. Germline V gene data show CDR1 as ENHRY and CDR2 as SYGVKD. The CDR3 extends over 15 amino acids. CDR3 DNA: TGTGCCTCTAACCCCCGGCGGGACGGGAACTATGGCTACACCTTC. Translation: CASNPRRDGNYGYTF.

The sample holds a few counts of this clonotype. CDR3: CSVDWITGYHSPLHF. Here the CDR3 DNA reads TGCAGCGTTGATTGGATTACAGGCTACCATTCACCCCTCCACTTT. The V and J genes are TRBV29-1 and TRBJ1-6; tentatively, D is TRBD1 (5 bases). Trimming removed 3 bases at V and 8 bases at J, with 17 bases between. Germline V lookup: CDR1 SQVTM, CDR2 ANQGSEA. The CDR3 is made up of 15 amino acids.